This TCR beta chain was profiled in a study of response to subunit inactivated influenza vaccine. This CDR3 is 15 amino acids long. V lost 6 bases to trimming and J lost 0 bases, with 15 bases between them. Per the germline V gene, CDR1 is SNHLY and CDR2 is FYNNEI. Whole-study findings and limits: The authors offered the suggestion that each seasonal influenza vaccination recruits few new T cells.

TCRdb redid the calling of the RT-PCR reads with MiXCR, one entry per CDR3 protein. This table holds 500,000 or so distinct CDR3 sequences, roughly 9.8% found once. Turning to this clonotype: Its antigen remains unknown.

The rearrangement links TRBV2 to TRBJ2-7, with D perhaps matching TRBD2 (6 bases). The sequence derives from a man aged 50-59 years who received an inactivated influenza vaccine. The specimen comprised PBMCs from blood, sampled 35 to 45 days after vaccination. CDR3 protein: CASSATPGLSYEQYF. In DNA, the CDR3 is TGTGCCAGCAGCGCCACTCCGGGACTCTCCTACGAGCAGTACTTC.